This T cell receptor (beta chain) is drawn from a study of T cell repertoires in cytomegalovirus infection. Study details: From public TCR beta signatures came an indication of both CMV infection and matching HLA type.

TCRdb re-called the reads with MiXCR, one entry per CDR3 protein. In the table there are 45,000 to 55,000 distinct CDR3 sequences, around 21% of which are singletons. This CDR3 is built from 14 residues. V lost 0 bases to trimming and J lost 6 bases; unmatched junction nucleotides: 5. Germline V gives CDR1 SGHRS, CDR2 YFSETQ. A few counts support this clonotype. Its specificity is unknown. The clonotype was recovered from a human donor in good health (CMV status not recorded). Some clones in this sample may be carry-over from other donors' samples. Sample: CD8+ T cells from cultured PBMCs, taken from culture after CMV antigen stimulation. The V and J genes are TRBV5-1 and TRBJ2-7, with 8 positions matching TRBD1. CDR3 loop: CASSLAQGASEQYF. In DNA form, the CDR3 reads TGCGCCAGCAGCTTGGCTCAGGGGGCTTCCGAGCAGTACTTC.